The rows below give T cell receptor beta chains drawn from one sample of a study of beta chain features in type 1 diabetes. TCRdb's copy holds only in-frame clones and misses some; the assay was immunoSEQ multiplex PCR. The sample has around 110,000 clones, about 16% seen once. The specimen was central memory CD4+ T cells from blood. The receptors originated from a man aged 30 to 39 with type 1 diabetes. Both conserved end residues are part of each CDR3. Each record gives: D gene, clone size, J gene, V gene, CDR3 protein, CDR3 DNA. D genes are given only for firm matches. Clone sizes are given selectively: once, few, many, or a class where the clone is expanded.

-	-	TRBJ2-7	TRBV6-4	CATTGMYEQYF	TGTGCCACCACCGGGATGTACGAGCAGTACTTC
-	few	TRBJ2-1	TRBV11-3	CASSPLSFLGYNEQFF	TGTGCCAGCAGTCCCCTTTCATTTCTCGGCTACAATGAGCAGTTCTTC
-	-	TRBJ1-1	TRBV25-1	CASSERVNTEAFF	TGTGCCAGCAGTGAGCGGGTGAACACTGAAGCTTTCTTT
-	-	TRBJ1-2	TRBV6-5	CASSHGTQYTF	TGTGCCAGCAGTCACGGGACACAGTACACCTTC
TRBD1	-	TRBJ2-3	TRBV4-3	CASSHFRDRAADTQYF	TGCGCCAGCAGCCACTTCCGGGACAGGGCGGCAGATACGCAGTATTTT
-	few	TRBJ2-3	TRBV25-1	CASSAQQGITDTQYF	TGTGCCAGCAGTGCCCAACAGGGAATCACAGATACGCAGTATTTT
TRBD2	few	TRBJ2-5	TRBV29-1	CSAGTSGVWQETQYF	TGCAGCGCTGGGACTAGCGGGGTCTGGCAAGAGACCCAGTACTTC
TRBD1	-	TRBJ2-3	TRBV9	CASSRSGTGADTQYF	TGTGCCAGCAGCCGGTCCGGGACAGGGGCGGATACGCAGTATTTT
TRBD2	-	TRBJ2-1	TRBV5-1	CASSPTAGEPYNEQFF	TGCGCCAGCAGCCCCACAGCGGGGGAACCCTACAATGAGCAGTTCTTC
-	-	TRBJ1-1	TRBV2	CASSEATEAFF	TGTGCCAGCAGTGAAGCTACTGAAGCTTTCTTT
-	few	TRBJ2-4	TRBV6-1	CASSEADTRRDQYF	TGTGCCAGCAGTGAAGCGGACACACGGAGGGATCAGTACTTC
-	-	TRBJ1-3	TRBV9	CASSVSGAGNTIYF	TGTGCCAGCAGCGTCTCAGGGGCTGGAAACACCATATATTTT
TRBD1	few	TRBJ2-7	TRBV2	CASSEARTGGGEQYF	TGTGCCAGCAGTGAAGCACGGACAGGGGGCGGTGAGCAGTACTTC
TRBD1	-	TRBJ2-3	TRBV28	CASSPGQGPDTQYF	TGTGCCAGCAGCCCCGGACAGGGGCCAGATACGCAGTATTTT
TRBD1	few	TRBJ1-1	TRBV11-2	CASSLLGQGKYTEAFF	TGTGCCAGCAGCTTACTGGGACAGGGGAAGTACACTGAAGCTTTCTTT
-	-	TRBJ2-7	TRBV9	CASSIQGVGNEQYF	TGTGCCAGCAGCATACAGGGCGTCGGGAACGAGCAGTACTTC
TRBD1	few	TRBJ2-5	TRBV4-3	CASSFRQGETQYF	TGCGCCAGCAGCTTTCGACAGGGCGAGACCCAGTACTTC
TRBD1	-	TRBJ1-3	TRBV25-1	CASSRTGGLGNTIYF	TGTGCCAGCAGTAGGACAGGGGGCTTGGGAAACACCATATATTTT
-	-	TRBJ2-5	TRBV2	CASSEVWGSETQYF	TGTGCCAGCAGTGAAGTCTGGGGATCAGAGACCCAGTACTTC
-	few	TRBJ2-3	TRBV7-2	CASSLATADTQYF	TGTGCCAGCAGCTTAGCGACGGCAGATACGCAGTATTTT
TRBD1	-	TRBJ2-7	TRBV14	CASSQWTGREQYF	TGTGCCAGCAGCCAATGGACAGGGCGGGAGCAGTACTTC
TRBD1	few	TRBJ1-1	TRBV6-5	CASRGTGQGNTEAFF	TGTGCCAGCAGGGGGACGGGACAGGGGAACACTGAAGCTTTCTTT
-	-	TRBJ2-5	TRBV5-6	CASSLGSHGMAQYF	TGTGCCAGCAGCTTGGGGTCCCATGGGATGGCCCAGTACTTC
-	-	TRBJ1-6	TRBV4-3	CASSQDSASYNSPLHF	TGCGCCAGCAGCCAAGATTCGGCAAGCTATAATTCACCCCTCCACTTT
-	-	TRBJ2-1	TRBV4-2	CASSLPTHGDEQFF	TGTGCCAGCAGCTTACCAACCCATGGGGATGAGCAGTTCTTC
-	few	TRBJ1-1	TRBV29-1	CSVEMAATSEAFF	TGCAGCGTTGAAATGGCAGCGACCTCAGAGGCTTTCTTT
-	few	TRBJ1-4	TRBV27	CASSSLQGLTTNEKLFF	TGTGCCAGCAGTTCACTTCAGGGGCTGACAACTAATGAAAAACTGTTTTTT
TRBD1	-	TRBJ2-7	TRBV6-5	CASSYIRQGIGHEQYF	TGTGCCAGCAGTTACATTCGACAGGGTATTGGGCACGAGCAGTACTTC
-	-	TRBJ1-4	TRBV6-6	CASSYGATNEKLFF	TGTGCCAGCAGTTACGGGGCAACTAATGAAAAACTGTTTTTT
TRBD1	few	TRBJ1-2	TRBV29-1	CSAGQDNNYGYTF	TGCAGCGCCGGACAGGACAATAACTATGGCTACACCTTC
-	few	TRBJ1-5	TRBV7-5	CARSLEGAIQPQHF	TGTGCCAGAAGCCTGGAGGGGGCTATTCAGCCCCAGCATTTT
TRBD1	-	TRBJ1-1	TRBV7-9	CAISLPLGQGTTEAFF	TGTGCCATCAGCTTACCCCTAGGACAGGGCACGACTGAAGCTTTCTTT
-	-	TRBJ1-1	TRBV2	CASVGQQNTEAFF	TGTGCCAGCGTCGGACAGCAGAACACTGAAGCTTTCTTT
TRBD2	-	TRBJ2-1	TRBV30	CAWSVLAGGRSSYNEQFF	TGTGCCTGGAGTGTACTAGCGGGGGGACGAAGCTCCTACAATGAGCAGTTCTTC
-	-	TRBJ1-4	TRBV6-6	CASSSETETNEKLFF	TGTGCCAGCAGTTCGGAGACAGAAACTAATGAAAAACTGTTTTTT
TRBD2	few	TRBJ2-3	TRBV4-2	CASSQESLAGGLADTQYF	TGTGCCAGCAGCCAAGAATCGCTAGCGGGGGGGCTAGCAGATACGCAGTATTTT
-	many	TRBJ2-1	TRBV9	CASSVDGQGYNEQFF	TGTGCCAGCAGCGTAGATGGCCAGGGGTACAATGAGCAGTTCTTC
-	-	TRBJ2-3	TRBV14	CASSEARATGFTDTQYF	TGTGCCAGCAGCGAAGCAAGGGCGACAGGCTTCACAGATACGCAGTATTTT
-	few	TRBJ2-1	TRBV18	CASSPSTYNEQFF	TGTGCCAGCTCACCCTCCACGTACAATGAGCAGTTCTTC
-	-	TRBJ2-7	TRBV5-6	CASSLGLSEYEQYF	TGTGCCAGCAGCTTAGGTCTCTCTGAGTACGAGCAGTACTTC
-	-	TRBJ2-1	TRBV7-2	CASSLVGTASYNEQFF	TGTGCCAGCAGCTTAGTAGGGACCGCCTCATACAATGAGCAGTTCTTC
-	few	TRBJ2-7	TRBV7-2	CASSLAHRMAYEQYF	TGTGCCAGCAGCTTAGCGCATCGGATGGCCTACGAGCAGTACTTC
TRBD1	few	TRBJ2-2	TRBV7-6	CASSQQGATTGELFF	TGTGCCAGCAGTCAACAGGGGGCGACCACCGGGGAGCTGTTTTTT